This T cell receptor beta chain stems from a study of CD8+ T cells in alopecia areata. Study-level information: Tofacitinib was taken orally by treated patients, and the dose was 5 to 10 mg twice daily. Dosing spanned 6 to 18 months on tofacitinib, then 6 months off drug. Findings and limits, study-wide: Whereas mice showed it more clearly, TCR sharing across patients was murkier, possibly because of HLA. Scalp clonality, along with expanded CD8+ clones among the top 100, was significantly decreased by tofacitinib.

Treatment described: oral pan-JAK inhibitor, 5-10 mg twice daily. Trimming pared 2 bases from V and 7 bases from J, leaving 12 bases between. The CDR3 consists of 14 residues. Per the germline V gene, CDR1 is MNHEY and CDR2 is SVGAGI. TCR sequencing used cDNA made by reverse transcription of extracted RNA. Measured with immunoSEQ multiplex PCR; TCRdb has only the in-frame clones, and not every one. This repertoire shows around 140,000 clones, 45% to 60% found once; its top ten account for 15% to 20%. Points on this clone: Its target is unknown.

Sample: CD8+ T cells sorted from blood, taken at week 4, from a patient treated with tofacitinib. The origin of this receptor is a human donor with alopecia areata. This chain uses TRBV6-5 with TRBJ2-1, with a weak D call TRBD2 (6 bases). The CDR3 DNA reads TGTGCCAGCAGTTACGGAGGGGAAGGAAATGAGCAGTTCTTC. It yields the protein CASSYGGEGNEQFF.